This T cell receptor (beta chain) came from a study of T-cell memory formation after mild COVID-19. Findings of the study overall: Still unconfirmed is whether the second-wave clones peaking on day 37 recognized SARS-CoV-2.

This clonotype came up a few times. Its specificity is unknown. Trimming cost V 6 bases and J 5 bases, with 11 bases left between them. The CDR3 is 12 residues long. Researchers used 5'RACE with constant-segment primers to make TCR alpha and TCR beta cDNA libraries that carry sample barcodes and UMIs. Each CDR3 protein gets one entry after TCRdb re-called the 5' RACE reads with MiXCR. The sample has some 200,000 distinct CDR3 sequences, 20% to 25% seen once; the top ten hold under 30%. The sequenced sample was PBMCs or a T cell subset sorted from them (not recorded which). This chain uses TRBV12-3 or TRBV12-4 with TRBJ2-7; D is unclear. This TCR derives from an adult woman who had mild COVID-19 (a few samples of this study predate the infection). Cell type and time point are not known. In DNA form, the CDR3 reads TGTGCCAGCAGCACGATCTTCCACGAGCAGTACTTC. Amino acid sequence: CASSTIFHEQYF.